A single sample is the source of the 30 T cell receptor beta chains below, sequenced in a study of T cells expressing NK-cell markers. Using the 5' RACE reads, TCRdb records one entry per CDR3 protein without DNA. The sample data list under 200,000 distinct CDR3 sequences. Sequenced input: blood T cells: a sorted CD56 or NKG2C T cell subset, CD4+ or CD8+ T cells, or bulk PBMC T cells (not recorded which). These receptors originate from a woman aged 18 to 75 in good health.

The rearrangement links TRBV20-1 to TRBJ2-7; the TRBD1 assignment by TCRdb is unverifiable without DNA. The CDR3 totals 15 residues. In germline, CDR1 is DFQATT, CDR2 SNEGSKA (reference sequence). The CDR3 protein is CSARRLSSGTLEQYF.

The CDR3 is CASSFGSSGANVLTF. The J gene is TRBJ2-6, the V gene TRBV3-1. CDR3 length equals 15 residues. Germline V gene lookup returns CDR1 LGHDT and CDR2 YNNKEL (reference sequence). The entire variable domain, with the rest obtained from reference TRBV3-1 and TRBJ2-6, is as follows: DTAVSQTPKYLVTQMGNDKSIKCEQNLGHDTMYWYKQDSKKFLKIMFSYNNKELIINETVPNRFSPKSPDKAHLNLHINSLELGDSAVYFCASSFGSSGANVLTFGAGSRLTVL.

The chain couples TRBV7-2 to TRBJ2-7; TCRdb outputs TRBD2, but without DNA this stays unchecked. This CDR3 contains 15 residues. Germline lookup yields CDR1 SGHTA and CDR2 FQGNSA. CDR3 sequence reads: CASRTTSGWVSEQYF.

This rearrangement joins TRBV6-1 to TRBJ2-7; TCRdb picks TRBD1, but there is no DNA to check that call. Germline V lookup: CDR1 MNHNS, CDR2 SASEGT. The CDR3 totals 14 residues. The CDR3 loop reads CASYDPRSSYEQYF.

The V gene is TRBV7-2, the J gene TRBJ2-7; the D gene TCRdb calls, TRBD1, cannot be checked with no DNA. This CDR3 is 15 amino acids long. The germline V gene encodes CDR1 SGHTA and CDR2 FQGNSA. The CDR3 protein is CASSLSGTGVARQYF.

J is TRBJ2-1 and V is TRBV20-1; TCRdb designates TRBD1, a call that cannot be tested without DNA. CDR1 is DFQATT and CDR2 is SNEGSKA in the germline V gene (reference sequence). The CDR3 length is 14 residues. CDR3 sequence: CSASRGQNYNEQFF.

The chain combines TRBV12-3 or TRBV12-4 with TRBJ1-5. The CDR3 sequence is 15 residues long. CDR3 sequence reads: CASSSRRRSNQPQHF.

This chain joins TRBV11-1 and TRBJ1-1; TCRdb designates TRBD1, a call that cannot be tested without DNA. Germline lookup yields CDR1 SGHAT and CDR2 FQDESV (reference sequence). The CDR3 covers 13 residues. CDR3 region: CASHGQMNTEAFF.

The V and J genes are TRBV6-1 and TRBJ1-1; checking the TCRdb D call of TRBD1 is not possible without DNA. From germline, CDR1 is MNHNS and CDR2 SASEGT. The CDR3 is made up of 15 amino acids. CDR3: CASRQFATANTEAFF.

The chain uses TRBV7-8 and TRBJ2-7; the TRBD2 assignment by TCRdb is unverifiable without DNA. Per the germline V gene, CDR1 is SGHVS and CDR2 is FQNEAQ. The CDR3 is 15 amino acids. The CDR3 region is CASSLVAGGPYEQYF.

The V call is TRBV2, the J call TRBJ1-6; the D call from TCRdb, TRBD1, cannot be confirmed without DNA. Per the germline V gene, CDR1 is SNHLY and CDR2 is FYNNEI. The CDR3 spans 15 residues. The CDR3 sequence: CASSEVGGDNSPLHF.

This chain uses TRBV2 with TRBJ2-2; no DNA is available, so the TRBD1 call from TCRdb remains unchecked. Germline CDR1 and CDR2: SNHLY and FYNNEI. CDR3 length: 14 amino acids. CDR3 residues: CASTVGPNTGELFF. Full variable domain (missing parts from reference TRBV2 and TRBJ2-2): EPEVTQTPSHQVTQMGQEVILRCVPISNHLYFYWYRQILGQKVEFLVSFYNNEISEKSEIFDDQFSVERPDGSNFTLKIRSTKLEDSAMYFCASTVGPNTGELFFGEGSRLTVL.

The V call is TRBV11-2, the J call TRBJ2-1; the D gene TCRdb calls, TRBD2, cannot be checked with no DNA. The CDR3 extends over 18 amino acids. Per germline, CDR1 SGHAT and CDR2 FQNNGV. The CDR3 is CASSLEPPSDYRYNEQFF.

V and J are TRBV7-3 and TRBJ2-1; no DNA is available, so the TRBD1 call from TCRdb remains unchecked. The CDR3 runs to 14 residues. From germline, CDR1 is SGHTA and CDR2 FQGTGA. CDR3 residues: CAMGNGTAYNEQFF.

The rearrangement uses TRBV10-3 and TRBJ2-5; as DNA is missing, the TRBD2 call by TCRdb cannot be tested. Germline V gene data show CDR1 as ENHRY and CDR2 as SYGVKD. CDR3 length: 18 amino acids. The CDR3 is CAISDPGDYTSGGETQYF.

This rearrangement joins TRBV10-3 to TRBJ2-1; TCRdb names TRBD2, which stays unverified in the absence of DNA. This CDR3 is built from 16 residues. CDR1 and CDR2 (germline): ENHRY, SYGVKD. The CDR3 region is CAINQQVAGGFNEQFF.

This sequence joins TRBV30 and TRBJ2-3. The CDR3 contains 13 residues. The germline CDR1 and CDR2 sequences are GTSNPN and SVGIG (reference sequence). The CDR3 reads CACRDQDKDTQYF.

The chain carries TRBV7-2 and TRBJ2-1; the D call of TRBD2 rests on TCRdb alone, since no DNA is present to check it. Germline assignment: CDR1 SGHTA and CDR2 FQGNSA. The CDR3 is 14 residues long. This chain's CDR3 is CASSRDYLYNEQFF.

The V call is TRBV7-8, the J call TRBJ2-7. The CDR3 has 13 amino acids. The V gene's germline CDR1 is SGHVS and CDR2 FQNEAQ. CDR3 residues: CATQKSGSYEQYF.

The chain recombines TRBV6-1 with TRBJ2-7. This CDR3 has 15 residues. CDR1 and CDR2 from the germline V gene are MNHNS and SASEGT. CDR3: CASSEYGSLPYEQYF.

The chain employs TRBV4-2 and TRBJ2-5; the TCRdb D gene call, TRBD1, has no DNA to confirm it. The CDR3 consists of 16 residues. Germline V CDR1 and CDR2: LGHNA, YNFKEQ. The CDR3 region is CASSQDTSGREETQYF.

This clonotype counts as medium-sized by frequency. The rearrangement joins TRBV20-1 to TRBJ1-2; TCRdb indicates TRBD1, and absent DNA this call remains unverified. The CDR3 spans 13 residues. CDR1 and CDR2 from the germline V gene are DFQATT and SNEGSKA (reference sequence). The CDR3 sequence: CSAGDRGNYGYTF.

This rearrangement joins TRBV5-1 to TRBJ1-4. CDR1 and CDR2 (germline): SGHRS, YFSETQ. The CDR3 contains 13 residues. CDR3 sequence: CASRTETNEKLFF. Together with reference TRBV5-1 and TRBJ1-4, the CDR3 gives the full variable domain: KAGVTQTPRYLIKTRGQQVTLSCSPISGHRSVSWYQQTPGQGLQFLFEYFSETQRNKGNFPGRFSGRQFSNSRSEMNVSTLELGDSALYLCASRTETNEKLFFGSGTQLSVL.

The chain is built from TRBV29-1 and TRBJ2-2; TCRdb names TRBD2, which stays unverified in the absence of DNA. Germline loops: CDR1 SQVTM, CDR2 ANQGSEA. The length of the CDR3 is 14 residues. The CDR3: CSVSSGSSSGELFF.

The J gene is TRBJ2-7, the V gene TRBV29-1; TCRdb designates TRBD1, a call that cannot be tested without DNA. The CDR3 sequence is 12 residues long. The germline gives CDR1 SQVTM, CDR2 ANQGSEA. CDR3 loop: CSVDDRGDEQYF.

The chain joins TRBV20-1 to TRBJ2-3. The CDR3 runs to 12 residues. Germline V CDR1 and CDR2: DFQATT, SNEGSKA (reference sequence). Here the CDR3 reads CSVQLATDTQYF.

This CDR3 is CSARRGVKAEAFF. The chain links TRBV20-1 to TRBJ1-1. From germline, CDR1 is DFQATT and CDR2 SNEGSKA (reference sequence). The CDR3 has 13 residues.

The chain combines TRBV2 with TRBJ2-3; as DNA is missing, the TRBD1 call by TCRdb cannot be tested. Germline-derived CDR1 and CDR2 are SNHLY and FYNNEI. The CDR3 has 12 amino acids. This CDR3 is CASRQDSDTQYF.

This sequence joins TRBV11-2 and TRBJ2-1; lacking DNA, the TRBD2 call made by TCRdb goes unchecked. CDR3 length: 16 residues. The germline CDR1 and CDR2 sequences are SGHAT and FQNNGV. The CDR3 reads CASSKMSGRRSDEQFF.

This chain uses TRBV5-1 with TRBJ2-1; TCRdb proposes TRBD2, but this gene call is untestable without DNA. The CDR3 is 15 residues long. The germline V gene has CDR1 SGHRS and CDR2 YFSETQ. CDR3 region: CASSNSGGSSDEQFF.